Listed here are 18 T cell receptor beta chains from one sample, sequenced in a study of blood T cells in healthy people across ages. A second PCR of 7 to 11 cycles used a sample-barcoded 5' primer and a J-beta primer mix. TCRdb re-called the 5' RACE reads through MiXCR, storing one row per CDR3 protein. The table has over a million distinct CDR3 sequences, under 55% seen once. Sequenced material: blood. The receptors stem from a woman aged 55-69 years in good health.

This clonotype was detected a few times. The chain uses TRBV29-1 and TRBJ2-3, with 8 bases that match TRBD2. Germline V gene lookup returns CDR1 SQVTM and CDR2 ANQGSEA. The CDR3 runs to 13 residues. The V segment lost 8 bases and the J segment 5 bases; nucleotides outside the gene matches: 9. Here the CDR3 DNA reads TGCAGCTCCGACGGGGGGGCGTTAGATACGCAGTATTTT. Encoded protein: CSSDGGALDTQYF.

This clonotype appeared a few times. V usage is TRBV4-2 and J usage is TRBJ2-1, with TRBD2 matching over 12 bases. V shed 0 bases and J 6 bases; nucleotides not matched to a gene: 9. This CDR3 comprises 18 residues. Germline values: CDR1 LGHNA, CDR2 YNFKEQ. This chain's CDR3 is CASSQDGTSGGYGNEQFF. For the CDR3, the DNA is TGTGCCAGCAGCCAAGATGGTACTAGCGGGGGGTACGGCAATGAGCAGTTCTTC.

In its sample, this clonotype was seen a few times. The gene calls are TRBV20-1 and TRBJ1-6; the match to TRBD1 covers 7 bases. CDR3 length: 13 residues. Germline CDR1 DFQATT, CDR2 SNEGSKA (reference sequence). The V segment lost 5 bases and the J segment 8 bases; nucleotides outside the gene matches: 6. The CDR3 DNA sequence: TGCAGTGCTCCCGGGACAGAGCATTCACCCCTCCACTTT. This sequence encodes CSAPGTEHSPLHF.

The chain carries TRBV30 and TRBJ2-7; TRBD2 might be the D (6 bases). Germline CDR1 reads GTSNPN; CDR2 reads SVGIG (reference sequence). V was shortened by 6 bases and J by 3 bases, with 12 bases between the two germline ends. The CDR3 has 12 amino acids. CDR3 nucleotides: TGTGCCTGTGGTACCGGGAGCTACGAGCAGTACTTC. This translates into CACGTGSYEQYF.

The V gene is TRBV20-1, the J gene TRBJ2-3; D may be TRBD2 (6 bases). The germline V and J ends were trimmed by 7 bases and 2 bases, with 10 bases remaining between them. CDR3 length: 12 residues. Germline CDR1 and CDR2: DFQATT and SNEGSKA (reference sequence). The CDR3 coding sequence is TGCAGTGAGCTAGCGACCACAGATACGCAGTATTTT. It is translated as CSELATTDTQYF.

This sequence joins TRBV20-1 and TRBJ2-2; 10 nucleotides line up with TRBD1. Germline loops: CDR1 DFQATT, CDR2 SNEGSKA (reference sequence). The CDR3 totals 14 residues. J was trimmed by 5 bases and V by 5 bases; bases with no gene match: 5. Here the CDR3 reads CSAPGTGVTGELFF. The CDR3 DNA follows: TGCAGTGCTCCCGGGACAGGGGTGACCGGGGAGCTGTTTTTT.

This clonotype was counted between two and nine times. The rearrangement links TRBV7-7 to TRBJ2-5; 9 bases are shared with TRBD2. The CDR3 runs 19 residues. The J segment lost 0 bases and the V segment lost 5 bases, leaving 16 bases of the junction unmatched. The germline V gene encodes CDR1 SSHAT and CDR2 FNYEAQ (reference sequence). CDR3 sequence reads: CASSPKRREGPWYQETQYF. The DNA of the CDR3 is TGTGCCAGCAGCCCGAAGCGGCGGGAGGGCCCTTGGTACCAAGAGACCCAGTACTTC.

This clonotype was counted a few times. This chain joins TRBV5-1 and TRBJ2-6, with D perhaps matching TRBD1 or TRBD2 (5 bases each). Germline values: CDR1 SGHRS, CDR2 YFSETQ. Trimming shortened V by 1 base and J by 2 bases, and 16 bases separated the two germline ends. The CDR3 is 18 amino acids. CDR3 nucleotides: TGCGCCAGCAGCTTGTTGGGGGAACCCCCTCCTGGGGCCAACGTCCTGACTTTC. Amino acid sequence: CASSLLGEPPPGANVLTF.

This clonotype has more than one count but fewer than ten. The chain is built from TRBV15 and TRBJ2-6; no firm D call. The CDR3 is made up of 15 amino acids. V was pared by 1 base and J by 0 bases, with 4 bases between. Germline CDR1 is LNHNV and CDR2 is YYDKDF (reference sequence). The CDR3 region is CATSRVGSGANVLTF. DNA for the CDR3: TGTGCCACCAGCAGAGTTGGCTCTGGGGCCAACGTCCTGACTTTC.

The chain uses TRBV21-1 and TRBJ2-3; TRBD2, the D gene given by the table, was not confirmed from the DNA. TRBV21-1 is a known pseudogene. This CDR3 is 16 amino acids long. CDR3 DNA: TGTGCCAGCAGCAATCGCGGGCTAGGGCTCACAGATACGCAGTATTTT. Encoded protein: CASSNRGLGLTDTQYF.

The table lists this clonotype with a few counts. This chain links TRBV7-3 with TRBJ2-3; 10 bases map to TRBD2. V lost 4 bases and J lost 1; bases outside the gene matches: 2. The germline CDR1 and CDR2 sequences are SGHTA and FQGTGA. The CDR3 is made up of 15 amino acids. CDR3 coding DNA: TGTGCCAGCAGCTCAGCGGGAGGGGGCACAGATACGCAGTATTTT. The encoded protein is CASSSAGGGTDTQYF. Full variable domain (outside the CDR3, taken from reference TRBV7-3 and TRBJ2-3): GAGVSQTPSNKVTEKGKYVELRCDPISGHTALYWYRQSLGQGPEFLIYFQGTGAADDSGLPNDRFFAVRPEGSVSTLKIQRTERGDSAVYLCASSSAGGGTDTQYFGPGTRLTVL.

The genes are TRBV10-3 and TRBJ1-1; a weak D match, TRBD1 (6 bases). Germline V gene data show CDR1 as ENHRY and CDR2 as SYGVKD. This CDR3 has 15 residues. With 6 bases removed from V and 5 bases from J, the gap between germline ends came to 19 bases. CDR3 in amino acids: CAISRGGQGETEAFF. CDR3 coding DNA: TGTGCCATCAGCCGGGGGGGGCAGGGAGAGACTGAAGCTTTCTTT.

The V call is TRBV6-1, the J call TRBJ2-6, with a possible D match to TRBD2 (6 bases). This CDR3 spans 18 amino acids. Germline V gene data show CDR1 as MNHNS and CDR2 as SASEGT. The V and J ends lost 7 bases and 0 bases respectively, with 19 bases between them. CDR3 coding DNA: TGTGCCAGCAACCGAAGGGACTTACCTCGCTCTGGGGCCAACGTCCTGACTTTC. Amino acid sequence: CASNRRDLPRSGANVLTF.

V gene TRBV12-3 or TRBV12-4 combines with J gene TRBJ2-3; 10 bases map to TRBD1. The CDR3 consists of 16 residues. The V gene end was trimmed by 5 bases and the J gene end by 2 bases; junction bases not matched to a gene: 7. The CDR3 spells CASSGVTGGLTDTQYF. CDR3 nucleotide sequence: TGTGCCAGCAGTGGGGTGACAGGGGGCCTCACAGATACGCAGTATTTT.

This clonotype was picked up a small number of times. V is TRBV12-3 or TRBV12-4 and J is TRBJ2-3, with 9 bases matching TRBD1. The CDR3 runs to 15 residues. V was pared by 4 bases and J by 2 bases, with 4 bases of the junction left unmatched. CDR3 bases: TGTGCCAGCAGTTCCGGACAGGGGAACACAGATACGCAGTATTTT. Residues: CASSSGQGNTDTQYF.

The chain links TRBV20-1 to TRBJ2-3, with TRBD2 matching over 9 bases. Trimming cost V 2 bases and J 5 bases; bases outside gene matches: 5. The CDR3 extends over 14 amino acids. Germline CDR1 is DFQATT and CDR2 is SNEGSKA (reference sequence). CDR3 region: CSARSGLAVDTQYF. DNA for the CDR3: TGCAGTGCTAGATCGGGACTAGCAGTAGATACGCAGTATTTT.

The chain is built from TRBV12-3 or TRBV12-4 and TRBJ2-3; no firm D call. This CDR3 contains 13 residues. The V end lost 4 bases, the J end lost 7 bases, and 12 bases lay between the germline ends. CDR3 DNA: TGTGCCAGCAGTTACAGCGAGCTGAATACGCAGTATTTT. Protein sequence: CASSYSELNTQYF.

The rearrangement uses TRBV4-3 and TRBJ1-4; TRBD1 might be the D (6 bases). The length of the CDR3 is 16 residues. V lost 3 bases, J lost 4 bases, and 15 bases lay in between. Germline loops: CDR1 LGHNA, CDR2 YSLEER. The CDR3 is CASSQGPGQNNEKLFF. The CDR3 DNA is TGCGCCAGCAGCCAGGGTCCAGGACAGAATAATGAAAAACTGTTTTTT.